The clone carrying this T cell receptor beta chain has just a few counts. Its antigen is unknown. Time point described: patch test 1, 2 weeks after DPC sensitization. Treatment given: therapeutic diphenylcyclopropenone sensitization with weekly scalp DPC. TCRdb independently ran MiXCR on the RACE reads; one entry per CDR3 protein. The table lists around 380,000 distinct CDR3 sequences, nearly 5% of them singletons. These data belong to a study of human T cells and chemical hapten exposure. Overall study findings and caveats: Donors in the study had alopecia, meaning their immune response may differ from healthy people's. Unchanged with DPC sensitization were TCRs above 1 in 1000 frequency.

Per germline, CDR1 MNHNS and CDR2 SASEGT. The CDR3 has 18 residues. Trimming removed 2 bases at V and 0 bases at J, with 17 bases between. The TCR originated in a woman between 50 and 59 years old with alopecia areata. Some clones in this sample may be carry-over from other donors' samples. The rearrangement uses TRBV6-1 and TRBJ1-3, with D possibly matching TRBD1 (6 bases). Sequenced material: whole blood, taken in connection with sensitization to the hapten diphenylcyclopropenone (DPC). CDR3: CASSEPGGLMLSGNTIYF. The CDR3, as DNA: TGTGCCAGCAGTGAACCCGGGGGCCTTATGCTCTCTGGAAACACCATATATTTT.